The source of this T cell receptor (beta chain) is a study of blood T cell repertoires in COVID-19. In the study's own analysis: Reference gene primer amplification gave estimated nucleated cell counts. The assay was immunoSEQ multiplex PCR, and TCRdb's table has in-frame clones only and misses some. V, J and clone size reflect that table, while D and trimming were determined from the DNA. The sample shows roughly 250,000 clones, 65% to 85% of them seen only once. The sequencing sample was made of peripheral blood. This receptor was taken from a man aged 50 to 60 with active or convalescent COVID-19.

Here the CDR3 reads CASSLDRGNEQYF. The DNA of the CDR3 is TGCGCCAGCAGCTTGGACAGGGGGAACGAGCAGTACTTC. The chain combines TRBV5-1 with TRBJ2-7; 8 bases map to TRBD1. The CDR3 contains 13 residues. CDR1 and CDR2 (germline): SGHRS, YFSETQ. Losses at the gene ends were 0 bases for V and 5 bases for J; bases not matched to a gene: 1. The full variable domain, with the rest looked up from reference TRBV5-1 and TRBJ2-7, is KAGVTQTPRYLIKTRGQQVTLSCSPISGHRSVSWYQQTPGQGLQFLFEYFSETQRNKGNFPGRFSGRQFSNSRSEMNVSTLELGDSALYLCASSLDRGNEQYFGPGTRLTVT.